This T cell receptor beta chain was obtained from a study of blood T cell repertoires in COVID-19. The germline gives CDR1 SNHLY, CDR2 FYNNEI. This CDR3 is 16 amino acids long. The V segment lost 6 bases and the J segment 7 bases; nucleotides outside the gene matches: 12. Libraries were prepared by immunoSEQ multiplex PCR; TCRdb keeps only in-frame clonotypes and omits some of them. The sample contains tens of thousands of clones, 60% to 80% of which appear only once. The gene calls are TRBV2 and TRBJ1-4, with 9 bases that match TRBD1. The material sequenced was peripheral blood. The clonotype originates from a human donor with active or convalescent COVID-19. The donor label of this sample is uncertain. The CDR3: CASRITGGMGGEKLFF. CDR3 sequence (DNA): TGTGCCAGCAGGATCACAGGGGGCATGGGGGGTGAAAAACTGTTTTTT. Full variable domain (outside the CDR3, taken from reference TRBV2 and TRBJ1-4): EPEVTQTPSHQVTQMGQEVILRCVPISNHLYFYWYRQILGQKVEFLVSFYNNEISEKSEIFDDQFSVERPDGSNFTLKIRSTKLEDSAMYFCASRITGGMGGEKLFFGSGTQLSVL.